The 31 T cell receptor beta chains given below trace back to one sample, sequenced in a study of T cell repertoires in cytomegalovirus infection. No antigen has been assigned to these receptors. TCRdb recomputed calls from the reads with MiXCR, one row per CDR3 protein. The sample carries some 920,000 distinct CDR3 sequences, roughly 31% recorded once. The material sequenced was cultured CD8+ T cells from PBMCs, taken from culture after CMV antigen stimulation. The receptor source for this set is a human donor in good health (CMV status not recorded). Some clones in this sample may be carry-over from other donors' samples.

V and J are TRBV7-2 and TRBJ1-2; D is possibly TRBD1 (5 bases). In germline, CDR1 is SGHTA, CDR2 FQGNSA. The CDR3 is 15 residues long. V lost 3 bases, J lost 2 bases, and 13 bases lay in between. For the CDR3, the DNA is TGTGCCAGCAGCTTGTCTCGGGGGGACAACTATGGCTACACCTTC. Translating it yields CASSLSRGDNYGYTF.

This clonotype was recorded a few times. The V gene is TRBV6-2 or TRBV6-3, the J gene TRBJ2-7, with D perhaps being TRBD1 or TRBD2 (5 bases each). V was trimmed by 3 bases and J by 3 bases, leaving 15 bases between them. There are 15 residues in the CDR3. The V gene's germline CDR1 is MNHEY and CDR2 SVGEGT. The CDR3 nucleotides read TGTGCCAGCAGTTATCTCCGGGACGGCGACTACGAGCAGTACTTC. This codes for CASSYLRDGDYEQYF.

The chain carries TRBV7-4 and TRBJ1-6; TRBD1 is a possible D gene (6 bases). Germline assignment: CDR1 SGHVT and CDR2 SQSDAQ. The CDR3 is made up of 15 amino acids. Trimming shortened V by 1 base and J by 7 bases, and 11 bases separated the two germline ends. The CDR3 sequence is CASSLDGQLNSPLHF. DNA for the CDR3: TGTGCCAGCAGCTTAGACGGACAGCTGAATTCACCCCTCCACTTT.

The chain joins TRBV4-1 to TRBJ1-1; D unclear. The V gene's germline CDR1 is MGHRA and CDR2 YSYEKL. V was clipped by 5 bases and J by 2 bases, with 12 bases between them. This CDR3 region has 14 residues. As DNA, the CDR3 is TGCGCCAGCAGCGCTATGGACGAAAACACTGAAGCTTTCTTT. Translated: CASSAMDENTEAFF.

The rearrangement uses TRBV10-3 and TRBJ2-2; D may be TRBD1 or TRBD2 (5 bases each). CDR1 and CDR2 from the germline V gene are ENHRY and SYGVKD. The CDR3 runs to 16 residues. V shed 4 bases and J shed 0 bases, with 12 bases lying between them. The CDR3 bases are TGTGCCATCAGTGGGATCGGGGCACCGAACACCGGGGAGCTGTTTTTT. Translating it yields CAISGIGAPNTGELFF.

This rearrangement joins TRBV5-1 to TRBJ1-1, with 9 bases that match TRBD1. The length of the CDR3 is 15 residues. Trimming took 4 bases from V and 3 from J; bases not matched to a gene: 7. CDR1 is SGHRS, CDR2 YFSETQ, per germline. The CDR3 spells CASSPKQGAYTEAFF. In nucleotides, the CDR3 is TGCGCCAGCAGCCCGAAACAGGGGGCCTACACTGAAGCTTTCTTT. Together with reference TRBV5-1 and TRBJ1-1, the CDR3 gives the full variable domain: KAGVTQTPRYLIKTRGQQVTLSCSPISGHRSVSWYQQTPGQGLQFLFEYFSETQRNKGNFPGRFSGRQFSNSRSEMNVSTLELGDSALYLCASSPKQGAYTEAFFGQGTRLTVV.

This chain joins TRBV13 and TRBJ1-1; tentatively, D is TRBD1 (5 bases). This CDR3 has 15 residues. Germline CDR1 PRHDT, CDR2 FYEKMQ (reference sequence). V lost 5 bases to trimming and J lost 2 bases, with 15 bases between them. The CDR3 loop reads CASSPLGQGNTEAFF. For the CDR3, the DNA is TGTGCCAGCAGCCCCCTGGGTCAGGGAAACACTGAAGCTTTCTTT.

This clonotype occurred many times. The chain uses TRBV7-2 and TRBJ1-3; unclear D gene. Germline lookup yields CDR1 SGHTA and CDR2 FQGNSA. V shed 4 bases and J shed 0 bases, with 7 bases lying between them. This CDR3 is built from 14 residues. The CDR3, as DNA: TGTGCCAGCAGCTCCTTGGGCTCTGGAAACACCATATATTTT. This gives the protein CASSSLGSGNTIYF.

This clonotype was counted at least ten times. This chain joins TRBV4-1 and TRBJ2-1; D might be TRBD1 or TRBD2, each matching 5 bases. V lost 1 base and J 5 bases, leaving 6 bases between the germline ends. This CDR3 region has 13 residues. Germline CDR1 is MGHRA and CDR2 is YSYEKL. Written as DNA, the CDR3 is TGCGCCAGCAGCCAAGGAGGGGACAATGAGCAGTTCTTC. This sequence encodes CASSQGGDNEQFF.

Worth noting for this clonotype: At one end, the junction sequence differs from germline, possibly due to a read error. The chain joins TRBV28 to TRBJ2-5; D ambiguous. The CDR3 consists of 15 residues. CDR1 MDHEN and CDR2 SYDVKM come from the germline V gene. CDR3 sequence: CASSLEAATQETQCF. The DNA of the CDR3 is TGTGCCAGCAGTTTAGAGGCAGCTACTCAAGAGACCCAGTGCTTC.

CDR3: CASSPNRVDTQYF. For the CDR3, the DNA is TGTGCCAGCAGTCCCAACAGGGTAGATACGCAGTATTTT. The V and J genes are TRBV28 and TRBJ2-3, with TRBD1 as a possible D gene (6 bases). Trimming took off 5 bases at V and 5 bases at J, with 11 bases between the two ends. Germline assignment: CDR1 MDHEN and CDR2 SYDVKM. This CDR3 comprises 13 residues.

The CDR3 region has the DNA TGTGCCAGCAGTTTATGGTATAGGACCCTGGACCCTAATGAGCAGTTCTTC. It codes for CASSLWYRTLDPNEQFF. The chain uses TRBV28 and TRBJ2-1; no reliable D call. The V end lost 0 bases, the J end lost 7 bases, and 19 bases lay between the germline ends. The length of the CDR3 is 17 residues. Germline CDR1 is MDHEN and CDR2 is SYDVKM.

This clonotype was detected ten times or more. The chain recombines TRBV7-6 with TRBJ2-1, with D possibly being TRBD1 (7 bases). CDR1 and CDR2 from the germline V gene are SGHVS and FNYEAQ. There are 14 residues in the CDR3. V was cut by 5 bases and J by 8 bases, with 16 bases left in between. Here the CDR3 DNA reads TGTGCCAGCAGCCAGGGGGGAGCCGGGGATGAGCAGTTCTTC. It is translated as CASSQGGAGDEQFF.

This clonotype was picked up a small number of times. V and J are TRBV2 and TRBJ2-5, with TRBD1 as a possible D gene (6 bases). Trimming shortened V by 2 bases and J by 3 bases, and 22 bases separated the two germline ends. CDR3 length: 18 residues. Germline assignment: CDR1 SNHLY and CDR2 FYNNEI. The CDR3 loop is CASSESPGLDRNKETQYF. CDR3 bases: TGTGCCAGCAGTGAAAGTCCGGGTTTAGACAGGAACAAAGAGACCCAGTACTTC.

This clonotype was seen more than once but under ten times. This chain connects TRBV10-3 to TRBJ1-3, with a weak D call TRBD1 (5 bases). V gave up 4 bases and J gave up 0 bases, with 13 bases separating them. CDR1 and CDR2 (germline): ENHRY, SYGVKD. There are 16 residues in the CDR3. CDR3: CAISGEQGRSGNTIYF. In nucleotides, the CDR3 is TGTGCCATCAGTGGAGAGCAGGGCCGCTCTGGAAACACCATATATTTT.

This clonotype was detected only a few times. The CDR3 DNA sequence: TGTGCCAGCAGTGATTGGGGCAATGATAGCAATCAGCCCCAGCATTTT. Its protein product is CASSDWGNDSNQPQHF. This rearrangement joins TRBV6-1 to TRBJ1-5; a possible D gene is TRBD1 (5 bases). The V and J ends lost 3 bases and 0 bases respectively, with 12 bases between them. Germline loops: CDR1 MNHNS, CDR2 SASEGT. The CDR3 sequence is 16 residues long.

This chain connects TRBV19 to TRBJ1-1, with TRBD1 as a possible D gene (5 bases). CDR3 length: 14 amino acids. Germline CDR1 reads LNHDA; CDR2 reads SQIVND (reference sequence). V was pared by 5 bases and J by 1 base, with 11 bases between. CDR3 region: CASSGLQGNTEAFF. CDR3 DNA sequence: TGTGCCAGTAGTGGCCTTCAGGGGAACACTGAAGCTTTCTTT. The entire variable domain, with the rest obtained from reference TRBV19 and TRBJ1-1, is as follows: DGGITQSPKYLFRKEGQNVTLSCEQNLNHDAMYWYRQDPGQGLRLIYYSQIVNDFQKGDIAEGYSVSREKKESFPLTVTSAQKNPTAFYLCASSGLQGNTEAFFGQGTRLTVV.

CDR3 DNA sequence: TGCGCCAGCAGCTTGGAATGGACCTCCTACGAGCAGTACTTC. As protein: CASSLEWTSYEQYF. This chain joins TRBV5-1 and TRBJ2-7; D ambiguous. The ends were cut back, 0 bases at V and 0 bases at J, with 7 bases in the middle. Germline CDR1 and CDR2: SGHRS and YFSETQ. This CDR3 has 14 residues.

The chain employs TRBV7-8 and TRBJ2-1; 9 bases line up with TRBD2. Per germline, CDR1 SGHVS and CDR2 FQNEAQ. V was clipped by 6 bases and J by 4 bases; unmatched bases: 7. CDR3 length: 15 amino acids. The chain's CDR3 is CASSPAGGRYNEQFF. In DNA, the CDR3 is TGTGCCAGCAGTCCGGCGGGGGGGCGATACAATGAGCAGTTCTTC.

There are a few counts of this clonotype. The chain is built from TRBV7-3 and TRBJ2-5; TRBD2 matches at 7 bases. Trimming removed 5 bases from V and 5 bases from J; junction bases left unmatched: 8. The germline V gene has CDR1 SGHTA and CDR2 FQGTGA. The length of the CDR3 is 14 residues. The CDR3, as DNA: TGTGCCAGCAGCGGGGGGGGGAGCTCGGAGACCCAGTACTTC. Protein product: CASSGGGSSETQYF.

The table lists this clonotype with many counts. This chain links TRBV12-3 or TRBV12-4 with TRBJ2-1, with D perhaps TRBD2 (5 bases). There are 16 residues in the CDR3. Trimming shortened V by 6 bases and J by 7 bases, and 22 bases separated the two germline ends. CDR3 region: CASSQTIARGRNEQFF. The CDR3 bases are TGTGCCAGCAGCCAAACAATAGCCCGGGGTAGGAATGAGCAGTTCTTC.

On this clonotype itself: A single base separates this from a much larger clone, so it may be a read error. J is TRBJ2-1 and V is TRBV7-8, with 8 positions matching TRBD1. Germline V CDR1 and CDR2: SGHVS, FQNEAQ. The CDR3 is 15 residues long. The CDR3 bases are TGTGCCAACAGCCCCGGGACAGGACTATACAATGAGCAGTTCTTC. It translates to CANSPGTGLYNEQFF.

The rearrangement uses TRBV7-9 and TRBJ2-5; a possible D gene is TRBD2 (5 bases). This CDR3 region has 17 residues. V gave up 4 bases and J gave up 1 base, with 19 bases separating them. CDR1 SEHNR and CDR2 FQNEAQ come from the germline V gene (reference sequence). CDR3 in amino acids: CASSSAGLAISQETQYF. CDR3 bases: TGTGCCAGCAGCTCTGCTGGACTGGCGATATCCCAAGAGACCCAGTACTTC.

This clonotype was seen at least ten times. The genes are TRBV7-8 and TRBJ2-5; 9 bases line up with TRBD1. The V gene's germline CDR1 is SGHVS and CDR2 FQNEAQ. With 0 bases clipped from V and 2 bases from J, the junction kept 4 bases outside the gene matches. The CDR3 totals 16 residues. The CDR3 reads CASSLAPDRGQETQYF. CDR3 coding DNA: TGTGCCAGCAGCTTAGCCCCGGACAGGGGACAAGAGACCCAGTACTTC.

The V gene is TRBV6-2 or TRBV6-3, the J gene TRBJ1-1; no reliable D call. V was clipped by 0 bases and J by 5 bases, with 7 bases between them. Per germline, CDR1 MNHEY and CDR2 SVGEGT. The CDR3 totals 13 residues. CDR3 sequence: CASSYSKITEAFF. In nucleotides, the CDR3 is TGTGCCAGCAGTTACTCGAAGATAACTGAAGCTTTCTTT.

The gene calls are TRBV6-5 and TRBJ1-1; D remains ambiguous. Deletions cut 2 bases from V and 8 bases from J, with 18 bases between. CDR1 and CDR2 (germline): MNHEY, SVGAGI. The CDR3 runs to 15 residues. CDR3 sequence (DNA): TGTGCCAGCAGTTACGGGCAAGGACCGAGAAACGAAGCTTTCTTT. Translated, it gives CASSYGQGPRNEAFF.

This clonotype was seen repeatedly, ten times or more. The V and J genes are TRBV7-9 and TRBJ1-5, with no clear D. V was pared by 11 bases and J by 4 bases, with 6 bases between. The CDR3 totals 10 residues. Germline V CDR1 and CDR2: SEHNR, FQNEAQ (reference sequence). This CDR3 reads CAGGNQPQHF. The CDR3 DNA follows: TGTGCCGGAGGGAATCAGCCCCAGCATTTT.

With regard to this clonotype: One junction end disagrees with the germline gene, perhaps due to a read error. The chain uses TRBV4-1 and TRBJ2-5, with unresolved D. Germline-derived CDR1 and CDR2 are MGHRA and YSYEKL. The CDR3 is 16 amino acids. The DNA for the CDR3 is TGCGCCAGCAACCAAGAGACCAACATTTTCCAAGAGACCCAGTACTTC. Translation gives CASNQETNIFQETQYF.

This clonotype was recorded a few times. The V and J genes are TRBV7-9 and TRBJ2-5; 10 positions match TRBD1. The CDR3 loop spans 16 amino acids. The V gene's germline CDR1 is SEHNR and CDR2 FQNEAQ (reference sequence). With V trimmed by 3 bases and J by 5 bases, 9 bases remained unmatched. Here the CDR3 reads CASSLRDRGHGETQYF. CDR3 coding DNA: TGTGCCAGCAGCTTGCGCGACAGGGGGCATGGGGAGACCCAGTACTTC.

J is TRBJ1-3 and V is TRBV9; possible D gene TRBD1, 6 bases. There are 14 residues in the CDR3. CDR1 is SGDLS, CDR2 YYNGEE, per germline. Trimming shortened V by 6 bases and J by 0 bases, and 10 bases separated the two germline ends. DNA for the CDR3: TGTGCCAGCACCACAGGGAACTCTGGAAACACCATATATTTT. It yields the protein CASTTGNSGNTIYF.

This clonotype was recorded many times. V gene TRBV7-2 combines with J gene TRBJ2-3, with 11 nucleotides matching TRBD2. Germline V gene sequence: CDR1 SGHTA, CDR2 FQGNSA. Trimming cost V 5 bases and J 3 bases; bases outside gene matches: 10. The CDR3 contains 17 residues. The CDR3 reads CASSLRGLAVGTDTQYF. The DNA of the CDR3 is TGTGCCAGCAGCCTGCGGGGACTAGCGGTCGGAACAGATACGCAGTATTTT.